The rows below give T cell receptor beta chains drawn from one sample of a study of OX40 agonist ivuxolimab in advanced cancers. Sequenced by immunoSEQ multiplex PCR; TCRdb stores in-frame clones only, minus some. The sample consists of about 53,000 clones, roughly 80% of them appearing once. Sequences were derived from CD4+ or CD8+ T cells sorted from blood, sampled in a trial of the OX40 agonist ivuxolimab. The receptors were gathered from an adult with an advanced solid tumor such as melanoma, head and neck, liver or kidney cancer. The CDR3 runs from the conserved cysteine through the conserved F or W. Fields, in order: J gene, D gene, clone size, V gene, CDR3 protein, CDR3 DNA. D genes are given only for firm matches. Size values are once, few and many counts, or a class for expanded clones, and some rows have none.

TRBJ1-1,.,few,TRBV4-1,CASSQGDFGRTEAFF,TGCGCCAGCAGCCAAGGAGATTTCGGGAGGACTGAAGCTTTCTTT
TRBJ2-7,.,.,TRBV7-2,CASSLAAGTYEQYF,TGTGCCAGCAGCTTAGCAGCGGGCACCTACGAGCAGTACTTC
TRBJ2-7,.,.,TRBV6-1,CASSVSMGAPYEQYF,TGTGCCAGCAGTGTTAGTATGGGGGCCCCCTACGAGCAGTACTTC
TRBJ2-1,.,few,TRBV28,CASGSSYNEQFF,TGTGCCAGCGGGAGCTCCTACAATGAGCAGTTCTTC
TRBJ1-3,.,.,TRBV5-4,CASSYHSGGTSGNTIYF,TGTGCCAGCAGCTATCACAGTGGGGGGACCTCTGGAAACACCATATATTTT
TRBJ1-5,.,.,TRBV9,CASSVGDWSNQPQHF,TGTGCCAGCAGCGTAGGGGATTGGAGCAATCAGCCCCAGCATTTT
TRBJ2-3,.,.,TRBV7-8,CASSLVLVASADTQYF,TGTGCCAGCAGCTTAGTTCTAGTCGCGAGCGCAGATACGCAGTATTTT
TRBJ2-7,TRBD1,.,TRBV19,CASSRSGQPSYEQYF,TGTGCCAGTAGCCGCTCGGGACAGCCCTCCTACGAGCAGTACTTC
TRBJ2-7,.,few,TRBV5-5,CASSLGVRASEEQYF,TGTGCCAGCAGCTTGGGTGTCAGGGCCTCTGAGGAGCAGTACTTC
TRBJ2-7,TRBD1,.,TRBV30,CAWSVPGTAVSYEQYF,TGTGCCTGGAGTGTACCCGGGACAGCGGTATCCTACGAGCAGTACTTC
TRBJ2-7,TRBD1,.,TRBV11-2,CASSTPGTGESPYEQYF,TGTGCCAGCAGCACACCCGGGACAGGGGAAAGTCCCTACGAGCAGTACTTC
TRBJ1-2,.,.,TRBV6-5,CASSQDSSNYGYTF,TGTGCCAGCAGTCAGGACAGCTCCAACTATGGCTACACCTTC
TRBJ1-1,TRBD1,.,TRBV7-9,CASSSTDRGPNTEAFF,TGTGCCAGCAGCTCGACCGACAGGGGTCCGAACACTGAAGCTTTCTTT
TRBJ2-7,TRBD2,.,TRBV11-2,CASRPSGGTYEQYF,TGTGCCAGCAGGCCTAGCGGGGGAACCTACGAGCAGTACTTC
TRBJ2-7,.,.,TRBV4-2,CASSRDTTYEQYF,TGTGCCAGCAGCCGAGACACAACCTACGAGCAGTACTTC
TRBJ1-2,.,.,TRBV5-5,CASSLVNSPYGYTF,TGTGCCAGCAGCTTAGTTAACTCACCCTATGGCTACACCTTC
TRBJ2-2,.,.,TRBV6-5,CASSTPGVTGELFF,TGTGCCAGCAGCACCCCAGGGGTTACCGGGGAGCTGTTTTTT
TRBJ2-3,.,.,TRBV7-2,CASFPGGGEAQYF,TGTGCCAGCTTCCCGGGTGGTGGGGAGGCGCAGTATTTT
TRBJ1-1,.,.,TRBV4-1,CASSRSALANTEAFF,TGCGCCAGCAGCCGAAGTGCCTTGGCGAACACTGAAGCTTTCTTT
TRBJ1-5,TRBD1,.,TRBV15,CATSRPGQGTNQPQHF,TGTGCCACCAGCAGACCGGGACAGGGCACCAATCAGCCCCAGCATTTT
TRBJ2-5,TRBD2,.,TRBV19,CASSMGTISNLETQYF,TGTGCCAGTAGTATGGGGACTATCTCAAACCTGGAGACCCAGTACTTC
TRBJ2-5,TRBD2,.,TRBV6-6,CASSSGLADPETQYF,TGTGCCAGCAGTTCAGGTCTAGCGGACCCGGAGACCCAGTACTTC
TRBJ2-7,TRBD1,.,TRBV7-8,CASTKAGGSTYEQYF,TGTGCCAGCACCAAAGCAGGGGGTTCGACCTACGAGCAGTACTTC
TRBJ1-5,.,.,TRBV2,CASGRKGDNQPQHF,TGTGCCAGCGGAAGAAAGGGGGACAATCAGCCCCAGCATTTT
TRBJ2-5,TRBD2,.,TRBV7-9,CASSPPGGEETQYF,TGTGCCAGCAGCCCTCCTGGGGGGGAAGAGACCCAGTACTTC
TRBJ2-6,TRBD1,.,TRBV9,CASSAHPGTALSGANVLTF,TGTGCCAGCAGCGCGCATCCCGGGACAGCGCTCTCTGGGGCCAACGTCCTGACTTTC
TRBJ2-1,TRBD1,.,TRBV19,CASSIRSTGAYNEQFF,TGTGCCAGTAGTATAAGGTCGACAGGGGCCTACAATGAGCAGTTCTTC
TRBJ2-7,.,once,TRBV6-5,CASSSGGGEQYF,TGTGCCAGCAGTAGCGGAGGCGGCGAGCAGTACTTC
TRBJ2-1,.,few,TRBV28,CAISKGEPWLNEQFF,TGTGCCATCTCGAAGGGGGAGCCCTGGCTCAATGAGCAGTTCTTC
TRBJ1-2,.,.,TRBV29-1,CSVERDGLGYTF,TGCAGCGTTGAGAGGGATGGGCTCGGCTACACCTTC
TRBJ2-7,.,.,TRBV7-9,CASRQAEYEQYF,TGTGCCAGCAGACAGGCGGAGTACGAGCAGTACTTC
TRBJ2-5,.,.,TRBV7-8,CASSLRGQETQYF,TGTGCCAGCAGCTTACGCGGGCAAGAGACCCAGTACTTC
TRBJ1-5,.,few,TRBV19,CASSRPVPAQPQHF,TGTGCCAGTAGTAGACCAGTTCCGGCACAGCCCCAGCATTTT
TRBJ2-1,.,.,TRBV2,CASSRDSYNEQFF,TGTGCCAGCAGTCGCGACAGTTACAATGAGCAGTTCTTC
TRBJ2-1,.,once,TRBV12-5,CASALSTTGEQFF,TGTGCTAGTGCCCTAAGCACTACCGGTGAGCAGTTCTTC
TRBJ1-5,.,.,TRBV4-1,CASSQDGSGVGQPQHF,TGCGCCAGCAGCCAAGACGGTTCAGGGGTCGGCCAGCCCCAGCATTTT
TRBJ1-1,.,.,TRBV6-5,CASRRTGNTEAFF,TGTGCCAGCAGACGCACAGGGAACACTGAAGCTTTCTTT
TRBJ2-7,TRBD2,.,TRBV30,CAWSKAGVSEQYF,TGTGCCTGGAGTAAGGCGGGGGTCTCCGAGCAGTACTTC
TRBJ1-4,.,.,TRBV7-9,CASSPQTVANEKLFF,TGTGCCAGCAGCCCCCAGACAGTAGCTAATGAAAAACTGTTTTTT
TRBJ1-1,TRBD1,.,TRBV7-8,CASSWDRGTEAFF,TGTGCCAGCAGTTGGGACAGGGGAACTGAAGCTTTCTTT
TRBJ2-7,TRBD1,.,TRBV18,CASSPGQVSYEQYF,TGTGCCAGCTCACCGGGACAGGTTTCCTACGAGCAGTACTTC
TRBJ1-4,TRBD1,.,TRBV7-9,CASRGQGDEKLFF,TGTGCCAGCCGCGGACAGGGTGATGAAAAACTGTTTTTT
TRBJ1-5,.,few,TRBV5-8,CASSPGPALQPQHF,TGTGCCAGCAGTCCGGGGCCTGCACTGCAACCCCAGCATTTT
TRBJ2-1,.,once,TRBV21-1,CASSNTTGFNEQFF,TGTGCCAGCAGCAATACGACAGGGTTCAATGAGCAGTTCTTC
TRBJ2-5,.,.,TRBV5-1,CASSPSGGGLETQYF,TGCGCCAGCAGCCCTTCTGGGGGGGGCTTAGAGACCCAGTACTTC
TRBJ1-2,TRBD1,few,TRBV5-8,CASSKGQGYGYTF,TGTGCCAGCAGCAAGGGACAGGGATATGGCTACACCTTC
TRBJ2-1,.,.,TRBV6-5,CASSRVLNEQFF,TGTGCCAGCAGCCGGGTCCTCAATGAGCAGTTCTTC
TRBJ1-3,.,.,TRBV30,CAWSAGDRSSGNTIYF,TGTGCCTGGAGTGCAGGGGACCGGAGCTCTGGAAACACCATATATTTT
TRBJ2-1,.,.,TRBV5-4,CASSYQAGQISYNEQFF,TGTGCCAGCAGCTACCAAGCGGGACAGATCTCCTACAATGAGCAGTTCTTC
TRBJ2-7,TRBD1,once,TRBV11-3,CASSLVTGEYEQYF,TGTGCCAGCAGCTTAGTGACAGGGGAGTACGAGCAGTACTTC
TRBJ2-2,TRBD1,few,TRBV19,CASRTGPRAVDTGELFF,TGTGCCAGTAGGACAGGGCCGCGAGCGGTGGACACCGGGGAGCTGTTTTTT
TRBJ2-4,.,.,TRBV5-5,CASSQNRVDIQYF,TGTGCCAGCAGCCAAAACAGGGTTGACATTCAGTACTTC
TRBJ2-7,TRBD1,.,TRBV30,CAWSRGQFYEQYF,TGTGCCTGGAGTCGGGGACAGTTCTACGAGCAGTACTTC
TRBJ2-5,.,once,TRBV6-5,CASSRVRQETQYF,TGTGCCAGCAGTCGGGTGAGACAAGAGACCCAGTACTTC
TRBJ1-2,TRBD1,.,TRBV30,CAWRKTGNYGYTF,TGTGCCTGGAGAAAGACAGGGAACTATGGCTACACCTTC
TRBJ2-3,.,.,TRBV30,CAKDGGTDTQYF,TGTGCCAAGGACGGGGGAACAGATACGCAGTATTTT
TRBJ1-4,.,.,TRBV5-1,CASSTRTTATNEKLFF,TGCGCCAGCAGCACCAGGACAACAGCAACTAATGAAAAACTGTTTTTT
TRBJ2-5,.,.,TRBV28,CASSFGQGGQETQYF,TGTGCCAGCAGTTTTGGCCAGGGGGGCCAAGAGACCCAGTACTTC
TRBJ2-7,.,.,TRBV19,CASSKSEGETYEQYF,TGTGCCAGTAGTAAATCGGAGGGGGAAACCTACGAGCAGTACTTC
TRBJ1-5,.,.,TRBV29-1,CSVGQGDQPQHF,TGCAGCGTTGGGCAGGGCGATCAGCCCCAGCATTTT